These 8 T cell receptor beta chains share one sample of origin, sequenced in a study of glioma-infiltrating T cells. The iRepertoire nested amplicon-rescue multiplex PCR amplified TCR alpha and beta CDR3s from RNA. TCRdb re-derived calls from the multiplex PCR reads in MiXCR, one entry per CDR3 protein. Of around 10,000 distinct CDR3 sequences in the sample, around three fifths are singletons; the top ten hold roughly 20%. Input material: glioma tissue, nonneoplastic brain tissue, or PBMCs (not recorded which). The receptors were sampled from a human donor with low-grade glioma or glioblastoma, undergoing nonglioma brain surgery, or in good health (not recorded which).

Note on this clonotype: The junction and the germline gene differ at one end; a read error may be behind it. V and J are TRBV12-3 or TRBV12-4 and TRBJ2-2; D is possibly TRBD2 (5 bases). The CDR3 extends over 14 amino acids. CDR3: CASSFERKTGELFF. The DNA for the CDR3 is TGTGCCAGCAGTTTCGAAAGAAAAACCGGGGAGCTGTTTTTC.

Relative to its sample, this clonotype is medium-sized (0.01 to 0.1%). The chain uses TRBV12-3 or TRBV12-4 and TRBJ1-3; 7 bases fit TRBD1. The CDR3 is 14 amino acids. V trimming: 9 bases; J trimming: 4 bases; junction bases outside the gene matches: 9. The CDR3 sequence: CASTGVSRGNTIYF. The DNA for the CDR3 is TGTGCCAGTACAGGGGTGTCGAGAGGAAACACCATATATTTT.

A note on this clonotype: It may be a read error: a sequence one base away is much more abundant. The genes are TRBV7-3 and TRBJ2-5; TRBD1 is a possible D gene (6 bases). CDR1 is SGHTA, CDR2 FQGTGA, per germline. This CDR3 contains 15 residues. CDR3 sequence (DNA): TGTGCCAGCAGCTTAAAAGGGGACATAACCGAGACCCTGTACTTC. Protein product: CASSLKGDITETLYF.

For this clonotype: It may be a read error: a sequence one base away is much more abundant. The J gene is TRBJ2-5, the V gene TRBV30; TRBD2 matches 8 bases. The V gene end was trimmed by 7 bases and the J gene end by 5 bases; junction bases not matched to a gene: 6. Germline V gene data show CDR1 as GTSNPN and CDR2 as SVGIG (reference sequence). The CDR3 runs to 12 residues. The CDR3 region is CALSPGGETQYF. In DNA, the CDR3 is TGTGCCTTGAGCCCGGGAGGGGAGACCCAGTACTTC.

DNA of the CDR3: TGTGCCAGCAGTTTAGGTGACCGGAGAGACACCTTC. Translated: CASSLGDRRDTF. The gene calls are TRBV28 and TRBJ1-2; D is uncertain. Trimming pared 2 bases from V and 12 bases from J, leaving 13 bases between. The CDR3 is made up of 12 amino acids. The germline V gene encodes CDR1 MDHEN and CDR2 SYDVKM.

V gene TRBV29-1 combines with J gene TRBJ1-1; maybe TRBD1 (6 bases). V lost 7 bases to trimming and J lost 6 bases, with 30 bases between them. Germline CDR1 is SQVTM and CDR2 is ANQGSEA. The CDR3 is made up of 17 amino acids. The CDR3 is CSAGGSRDLSLGAEAFF. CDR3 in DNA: TGCAGCGCTGGGGGCAGCCGGGACCTCTCACTAGGCGCTGAAGCTTTCTTT.

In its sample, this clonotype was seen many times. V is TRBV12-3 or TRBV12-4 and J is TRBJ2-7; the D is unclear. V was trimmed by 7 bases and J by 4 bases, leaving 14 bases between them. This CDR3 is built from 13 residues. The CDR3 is CASTLGVEYEQYF. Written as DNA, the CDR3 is TGTGCCAGCACCCTTGGGGTGGAATACGAGCAGTACTTC.

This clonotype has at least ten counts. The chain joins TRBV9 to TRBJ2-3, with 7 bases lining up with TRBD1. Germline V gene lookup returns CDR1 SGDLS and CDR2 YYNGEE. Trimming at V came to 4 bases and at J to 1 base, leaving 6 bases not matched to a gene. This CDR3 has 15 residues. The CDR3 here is CASSPTGQGTDTQYF. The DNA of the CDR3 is TGTGCCAGCAGCCCCACCGGACAGGGCACAGATACGCAGTATTTT.